A selection of T cell receptor beta chains follows, all from one sample in a study of cytomegalovirus exposure and HLA in healthy donors. The assay was immunoSEQ multiplex PCR, and TCRdb's table has in-frame clones only and misses some. The sample yields over 130,000 clones, more than 70% seen once. The source material was PBMCs. The receptors shown here come from a man aged 45-65 years in good health and CMV-seronegative. The conserved cysteine and the conserved F or W are not part of the CDR3 here.

v_gene,CDR3aa
TRBV7-8,ASSLSLTTVQGKGYT
TRBV6-1,ASSVDRGMNTEAF
TRBV11-2,ASGQSRSNEKLF
TRBV30,AWSAGTINEKLF
TRBV4-2,ASSQATGTGNTIY
TRBV27,ASSILRGSPYSYNEQF
TRBV4-1,ASSQRDAANEKLF
TRBV12-5,ASGLVAGVRSDTQY
TRBV12-5,ASGLSATDTQY
TRBV6-1,ASSDSITGQPQH
TRBV25-1,ASSESTGHLNEKLF
TRBV30,AWSAGNEPQH
TRBV5-4,ASTAGSLNYGYT
TRBV5-6,ASTKQDQPQH
TRBV15,ATSRRGGIQPQH
TRBV27,ASSPRQGRYEQY
TRBV6-1,ASIRTEAATEAF
TRBV4-1,ASSPSGSGGAGKDTQY
TRBV5-1,ASSLGGTDPYEQY
TRBV7-2,ASSISTGGIGSEAF
TRBV4-2,ASSQKRGASTDTQY
TRBV6-1,ASIAGRSPYEQY
TRBV6-5,ASSLGTGLLKAEAF
TRBV28,ASSAPGQVINTEAF
TRBV6-5,ASNYNPPWSGELF
TRBV7-3,ASSKDRYSYEQY
TRBV29-1,SVVYGTGLNQPQH
TRBV28,ASSAHGKATETQY
TRBV15,ATSSRVSSYEQY
TRBV4-1,ASSQRGLAGGPFEQF
TRBV30,AWSVSGQGPYEQY
TRBV5-1,ASSLPAGGPQEQY
TRBV30,AWTLDRGVYGYT
TRBV2,ASSWDRVYEQY
TRBV28,ASTPPGRYEQY
TRBV27,ASSGFILGGEQY
TRBV9,ASSVDGVTGQPQH
TRBV9,ASSVGQAHSYEQY
TRBV5-1,ASSGGGNTEAF
TRBV2,ASLSYQETQY
TRBV5-4,ASSNGLGVDTEAF
TRBV6-1,ASRRTGATYEQY
TRBV9,ASSERGGYGELF
TRBV27,ASSFTGQLSGNTIY
TRBV6-5,ASRLASTDTQY
TRBV30,AWSALHEQY
TRBV5-6,ASSGSGRVSGNTYNEQF
TRBV27,ASSFSGQAYGYT
TRBV29-1,SLGADKDTQY
TRBV27,VSGGAGETQY
TRBV30,AWRARRGGVTEAF
TRBV5-1,ASSSPVGGTSTGELF
TRBV15,ATSSGTSGRFSYEQY